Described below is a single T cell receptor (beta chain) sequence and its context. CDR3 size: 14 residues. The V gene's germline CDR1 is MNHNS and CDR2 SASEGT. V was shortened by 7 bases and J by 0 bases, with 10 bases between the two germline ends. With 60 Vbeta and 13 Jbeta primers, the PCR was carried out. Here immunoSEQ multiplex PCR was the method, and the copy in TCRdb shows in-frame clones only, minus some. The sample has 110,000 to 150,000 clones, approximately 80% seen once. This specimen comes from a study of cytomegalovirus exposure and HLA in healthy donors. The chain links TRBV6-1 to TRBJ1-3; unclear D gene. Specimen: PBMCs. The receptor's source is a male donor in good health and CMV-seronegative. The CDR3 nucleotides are TGTGCCAGCAAACGGGAGAACTCTGGAAACACCATATATTTT. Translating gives CASKRENSGNTIYF.